What follows describes a single TCR beta chain. Other DNA sequences within the sample encode an identical CDR3. 13 Jbeta primers and 60 Vbeta primers were used for the PCR. Profiling relied on immunoSEQ multiplex PCR, and the TCRdb table lists in-frame clones only, not all of them. The top ten hold more than 1.4% of the sample, which has 150,000 to 200,000 clones, 77% seen once. The data originate from a study of cytomegalovirus exposure and HLA in healthy donors. This clonotype was sampled from a man younger than 35 in good health and CMV-seronegative. Sequences were obtained from PBMCs.

The CDR3 loop reads CASSSRTVNTEAFF. DNA of the CDR3: TGTGCCAGCAGCTCTCGGACAGTGAACACTGAAGCTTTCTTT. The J gene is TRBJ1-1, the V gene TRBV7-9; D is perhaps TRBD1 (6 bases). V was pared by 4 bases and J by 0 bases, with 9 bases between. Per the germline V gene, CDR1 is SEHNR and CDR2 is FQNEAQ (reference sequence). The CDR3 totals 14 residues.